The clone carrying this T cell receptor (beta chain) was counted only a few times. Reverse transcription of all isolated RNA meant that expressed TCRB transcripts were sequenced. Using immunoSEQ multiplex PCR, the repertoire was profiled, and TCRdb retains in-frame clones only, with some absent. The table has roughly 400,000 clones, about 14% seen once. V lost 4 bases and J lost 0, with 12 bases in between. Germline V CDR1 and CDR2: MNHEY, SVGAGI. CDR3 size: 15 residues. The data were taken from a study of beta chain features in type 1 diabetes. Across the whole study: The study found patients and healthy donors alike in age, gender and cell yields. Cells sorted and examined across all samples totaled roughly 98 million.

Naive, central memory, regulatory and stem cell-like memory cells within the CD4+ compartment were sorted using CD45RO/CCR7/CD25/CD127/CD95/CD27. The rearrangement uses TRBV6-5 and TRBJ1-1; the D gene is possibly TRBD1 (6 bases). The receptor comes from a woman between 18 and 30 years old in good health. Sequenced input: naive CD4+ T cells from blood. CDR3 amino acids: CASSSNRALNTEAFF. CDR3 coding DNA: TGTGCCAGCAGTTCGAACAGGGCTCTGAACACTGAAGCTTTCTTT.